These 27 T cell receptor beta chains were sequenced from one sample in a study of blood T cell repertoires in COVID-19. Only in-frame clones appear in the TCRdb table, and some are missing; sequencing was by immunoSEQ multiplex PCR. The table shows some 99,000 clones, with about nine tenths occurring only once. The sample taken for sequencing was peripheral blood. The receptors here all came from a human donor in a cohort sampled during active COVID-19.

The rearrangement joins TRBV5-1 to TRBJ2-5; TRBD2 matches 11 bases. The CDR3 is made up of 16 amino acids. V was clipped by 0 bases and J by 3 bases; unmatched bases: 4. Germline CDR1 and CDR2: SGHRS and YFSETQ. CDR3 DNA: TGCGCCAGCAGCTTGGCGGCGACTAGCGGGGAAGAGACCCAGTACTTC. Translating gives CASSLAATSGEETQYF.

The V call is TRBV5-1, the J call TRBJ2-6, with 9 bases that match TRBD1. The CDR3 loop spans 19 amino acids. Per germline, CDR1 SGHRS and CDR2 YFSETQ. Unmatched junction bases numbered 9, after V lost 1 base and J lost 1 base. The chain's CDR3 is CASSLFPGQGTSGANVLTF. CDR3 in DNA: TGCGCCAGCAGCTTGTTCCCGGGACAGGGAACTTCTGGGGCCAACGTCCTGACTTTC.

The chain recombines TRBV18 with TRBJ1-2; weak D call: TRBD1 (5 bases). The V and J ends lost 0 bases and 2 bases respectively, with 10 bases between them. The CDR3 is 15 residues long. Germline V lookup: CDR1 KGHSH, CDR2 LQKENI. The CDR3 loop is CASSPPGQSNYGYTF. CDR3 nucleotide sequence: TGTGCCAGCTCACCACCGGGGCAGTCCAACTATGGCTACACCTTC.

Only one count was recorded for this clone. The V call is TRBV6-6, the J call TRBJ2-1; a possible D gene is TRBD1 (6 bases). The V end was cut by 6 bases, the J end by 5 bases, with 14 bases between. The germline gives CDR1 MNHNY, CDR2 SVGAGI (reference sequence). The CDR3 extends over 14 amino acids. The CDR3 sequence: CASRTRDTNNEQFF. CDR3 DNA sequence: TGTGCCAGCAGAACCCGGGACACAAACAATGAGCAGTTCTTC.

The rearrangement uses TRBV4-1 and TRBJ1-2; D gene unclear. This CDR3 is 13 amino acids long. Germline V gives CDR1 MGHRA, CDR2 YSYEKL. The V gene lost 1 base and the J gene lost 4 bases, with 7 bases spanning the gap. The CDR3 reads CASSQVASYGYTF. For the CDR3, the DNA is TGCGCCAGCAGCCAAGTTGCCAGCTATGGCTACACCTTC.

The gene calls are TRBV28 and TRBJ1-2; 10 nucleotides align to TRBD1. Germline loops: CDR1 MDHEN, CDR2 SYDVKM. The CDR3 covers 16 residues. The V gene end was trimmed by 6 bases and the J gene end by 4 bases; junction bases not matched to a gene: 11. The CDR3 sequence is CASSGMDRGAGYGYTF. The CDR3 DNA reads TGTGCCAGCAGCGGGATGGACAGGGGGGCCGGCTATGGCTACACCTTC.

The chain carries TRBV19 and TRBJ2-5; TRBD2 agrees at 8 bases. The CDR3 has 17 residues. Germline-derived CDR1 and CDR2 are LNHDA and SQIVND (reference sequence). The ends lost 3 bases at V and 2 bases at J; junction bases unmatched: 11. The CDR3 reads CASSMRGALASQETQYF. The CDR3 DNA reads TGTGCCAGTAGTATGCGGGGGGCCCTGGCCTCACAAGAGACCCAGTACTTC.

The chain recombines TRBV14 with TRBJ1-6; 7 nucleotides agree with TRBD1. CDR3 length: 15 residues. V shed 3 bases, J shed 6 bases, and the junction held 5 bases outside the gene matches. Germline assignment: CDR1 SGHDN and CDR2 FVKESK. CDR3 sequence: CASSHRTGFNSPLHF. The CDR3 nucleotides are TGTGCCAGCAGCCACCGGACAGGCTTTAATTCACCCCTCCACTTT.

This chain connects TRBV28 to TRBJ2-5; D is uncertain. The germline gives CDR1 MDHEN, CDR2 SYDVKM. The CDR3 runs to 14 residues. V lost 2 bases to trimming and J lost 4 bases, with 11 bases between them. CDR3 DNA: TGTGCCAGCAGTTTACCCCTAGGCGGAGAGACCCAGTACTTC. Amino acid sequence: CASSLPLGGETQYF. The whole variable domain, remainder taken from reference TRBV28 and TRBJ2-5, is DVKVTQSSRYLVKRTGEKVFLECVQDMDHENMFWYRQDPGLGLRLIYFSYDVKMKEKGDIPEGYSVSREKKERFSLILESASTNQTSMYLCASSLPLGGETQYFGPGTRLLVL.

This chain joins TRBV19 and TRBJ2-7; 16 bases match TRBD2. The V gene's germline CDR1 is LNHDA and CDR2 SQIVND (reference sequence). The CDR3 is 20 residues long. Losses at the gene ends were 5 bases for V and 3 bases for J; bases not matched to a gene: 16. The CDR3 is CASSLTSGTSGRAFVYEQYF. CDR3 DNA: TGTGCCAGTAGTTTAACCTCCGGGACTAGCGGGAGGGCCTTTGTCTACGAGCAGTACTTC.

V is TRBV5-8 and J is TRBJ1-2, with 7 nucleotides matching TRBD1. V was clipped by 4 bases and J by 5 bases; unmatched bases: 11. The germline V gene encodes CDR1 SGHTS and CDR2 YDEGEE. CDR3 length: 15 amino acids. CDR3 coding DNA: TGTGCCAGCAGCCCCGGCGACAGGGCGGGTTATGGCTACACCTTC. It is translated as CASSPGDRAGYGYTF. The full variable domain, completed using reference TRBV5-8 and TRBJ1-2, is EAGVTQSPTHLIKTRGQQATLRCSPISGHTSVYWYQQALGLGLQFLLWYDEGEERNRGNFPPRFSGRQFPNYSSELNVNALELEDSALYLCASSPGDRAGYGYTFGSGTRLTVV.

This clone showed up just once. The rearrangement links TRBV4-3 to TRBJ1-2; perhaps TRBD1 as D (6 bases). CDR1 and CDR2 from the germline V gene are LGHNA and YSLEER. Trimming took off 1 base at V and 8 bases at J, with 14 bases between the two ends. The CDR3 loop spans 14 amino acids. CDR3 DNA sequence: TGCGCCAGCAGCCAAGGGGGGCCTCTCCGCGGCTACACCTTC. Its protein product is CASSQGGPLRGYTF.

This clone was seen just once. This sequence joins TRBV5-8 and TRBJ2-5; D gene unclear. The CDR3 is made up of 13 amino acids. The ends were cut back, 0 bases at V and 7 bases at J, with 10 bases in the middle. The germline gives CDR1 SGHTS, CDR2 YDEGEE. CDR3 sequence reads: CASSLGTPGTQYF. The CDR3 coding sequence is TGTGCCAGCAGCTTGGGTACACCGGGGACCCAGTACTTC.

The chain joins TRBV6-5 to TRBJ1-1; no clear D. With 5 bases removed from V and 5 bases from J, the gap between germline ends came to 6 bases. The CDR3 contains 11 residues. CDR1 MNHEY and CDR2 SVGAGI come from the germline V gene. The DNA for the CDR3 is TGTGCCAGCAGTCAGACAACTGAAGCTTTCTTT. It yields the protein CASSQTTEAFF.

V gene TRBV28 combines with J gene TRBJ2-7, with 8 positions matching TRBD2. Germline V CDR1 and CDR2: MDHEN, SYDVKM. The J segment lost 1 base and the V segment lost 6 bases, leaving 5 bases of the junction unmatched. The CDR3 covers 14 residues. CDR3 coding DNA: TGTGCCAGCAGCCGGGGGGGTAAATCCTACGAGCAGTACTTC. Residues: CASSRGGKSYEQYF.

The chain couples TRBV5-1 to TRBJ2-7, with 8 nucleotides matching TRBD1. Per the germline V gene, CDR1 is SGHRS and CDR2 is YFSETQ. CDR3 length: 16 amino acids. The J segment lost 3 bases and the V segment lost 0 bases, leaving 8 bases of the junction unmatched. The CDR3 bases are TGCGCCAGCAGCTTGGGGACAGGGAGGACCAGCTACGAGCAGTACTTC. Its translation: CASSLGTGRTSYEQYF.

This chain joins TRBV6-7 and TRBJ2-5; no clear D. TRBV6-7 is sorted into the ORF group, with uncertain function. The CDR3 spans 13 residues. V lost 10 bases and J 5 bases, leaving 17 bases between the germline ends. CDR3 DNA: TGTGCCACCCCCAGGCACTTTGTGGAGACCCAGTACTTC. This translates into CATPRHFVETQYF.

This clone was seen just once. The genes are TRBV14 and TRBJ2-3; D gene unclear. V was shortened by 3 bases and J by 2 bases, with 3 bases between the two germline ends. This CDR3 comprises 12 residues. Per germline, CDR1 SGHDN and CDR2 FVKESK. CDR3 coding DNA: TGTGCCAGCAGCCAGTACACAGATACGCAGTATTTT. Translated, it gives CASSQYTDTQYF.

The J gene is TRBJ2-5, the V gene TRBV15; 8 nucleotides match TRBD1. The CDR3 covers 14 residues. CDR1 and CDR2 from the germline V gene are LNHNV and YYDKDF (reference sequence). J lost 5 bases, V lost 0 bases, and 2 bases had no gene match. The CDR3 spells CATSRDTGGETQYF. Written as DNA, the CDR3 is TGTGCCACCAGCAGAGATACAGGGGGGGAGACCCAGTACTTC.

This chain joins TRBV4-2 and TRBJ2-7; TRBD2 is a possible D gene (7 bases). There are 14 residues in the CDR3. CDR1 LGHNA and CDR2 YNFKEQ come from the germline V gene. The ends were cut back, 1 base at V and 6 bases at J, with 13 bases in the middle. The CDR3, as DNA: TGTGCCAGCAGCCAAGCGGGGGGCGGACGCGAGCAGTACTTC. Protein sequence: CASSQAGGGREQYF.

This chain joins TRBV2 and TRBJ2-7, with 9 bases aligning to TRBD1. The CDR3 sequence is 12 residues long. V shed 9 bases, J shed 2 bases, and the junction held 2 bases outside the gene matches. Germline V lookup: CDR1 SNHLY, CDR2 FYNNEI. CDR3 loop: CASGQGPYEQYF. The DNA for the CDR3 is TGTGCCAGTGGACAGGGGCCCTACGAGCAGTACTTC.

CDR3 in amino acids: CASSKASGRNEQYF. DNA of the CDR3: TGTGCCAGCAGCAAGGCTAGCGGGAGGAACGAGCAGTACTTC. This chain joins TRBV7-9 and TRBJ2-7, with 11 bases aligning to TRBD2. The CDR3 loop spans 14 amino acids. Germline CDR1 and CDR2: SEHNR and FQNEAQ (reference sequence). After removal of 5 bases from V and 5 bases from J, the junction contained 5 bases not matched to a gene.

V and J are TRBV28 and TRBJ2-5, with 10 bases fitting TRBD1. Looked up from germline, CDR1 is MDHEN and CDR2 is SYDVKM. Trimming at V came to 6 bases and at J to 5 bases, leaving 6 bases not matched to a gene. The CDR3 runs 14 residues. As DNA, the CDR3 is TGTGCCAGCAGACATAGGACAGGGGGGGAGACCCAGTACTTC. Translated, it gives CASRHRTGGETQYF.

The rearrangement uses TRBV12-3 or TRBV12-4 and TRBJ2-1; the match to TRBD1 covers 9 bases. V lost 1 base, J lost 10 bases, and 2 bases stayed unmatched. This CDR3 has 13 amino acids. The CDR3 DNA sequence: TGTGCCAGCAGTTTAGGGACAGGGGTCGAGCAGTTCTTC. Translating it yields CASSLGTGVEQFF.

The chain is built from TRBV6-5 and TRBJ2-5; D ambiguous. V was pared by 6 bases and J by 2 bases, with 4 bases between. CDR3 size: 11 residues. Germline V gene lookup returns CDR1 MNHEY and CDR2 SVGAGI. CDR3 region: CASSSQETQYF. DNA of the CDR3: TGTGCCAGCAGCAGTCAAGAGACCCAGTACTTC.

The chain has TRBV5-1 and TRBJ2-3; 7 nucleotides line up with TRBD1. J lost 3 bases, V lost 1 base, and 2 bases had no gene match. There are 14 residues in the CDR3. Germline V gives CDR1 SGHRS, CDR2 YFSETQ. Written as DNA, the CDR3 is TGCGCCAGCAGCTTGTACAGGGGAACAGATACGCAGTATTTT. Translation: CASSLYRGTDTQYF.

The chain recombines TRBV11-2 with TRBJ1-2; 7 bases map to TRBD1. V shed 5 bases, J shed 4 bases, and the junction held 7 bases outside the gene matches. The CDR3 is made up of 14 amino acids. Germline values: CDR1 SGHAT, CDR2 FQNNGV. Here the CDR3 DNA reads TGTGCCAGCAGCCCGGAGGGGGCTCCCTATGGCTACACCTTC. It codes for CASSPEGAPYGYTF.